The rows below give T cell receptor beta chains drawn from one sample of a study of tumor-infiltrating lymphocytes in oesophageal squamous cell carcinoma. One entry per CDR3 protein, called by TCRdb with MiXCR from the PCR reads. The table lists 10,000 to 14,000 distinct CDR3 sequences, around 50% of them singletons, with approximately 23% in the top ten. The specimen was esophageal tumor tissue. These TCRs come from a male donor with esophageal squamous cell carcinoma. Both conserved end residues are part of each CDR3. The D gene is left open where the match is weak. Size is stated for part of the rows, as once, few or many counts, or as a class when the clone is expanded.

j_gene | v_gene | d_gene | abundance | CDR3nt | CDR3aa
TRBJ2-7 | TRBV28 | - | many | TGTGCCAGCAGTTTATACGGAGTTAGCTCCTACGAGCAGTACTTC | CASSLYGVSSYEQYF
TRBJ1-5 | TRBV6-1 | - | medium-sized | TGTGCCAGCAGTGAGCGTAGGGAGGGGTATCAGCCCCAGCATTTT | CASSERREGYQPQHF
TRBJ2-6 | TRBV7-2 | - | once | TGTGCCAGCAGCTTAGTAGGCAGGGCCTCTGGGGCCAACGTCCTGACTTTC | CASSLVGRASGANVLTF
TRBJ2-7 | TRBV7-2 | TRBD2 | - | TGTGCCAGCAGCTTCCTAGCGGGATCGAGGGAGCAGTACTTC | CASSFLAGSREQYF
TRBJ1-2 | TRBV12-3/TRBV12-4 | TRBD1 | - | TGTGCCAGCAGTTTGCCTGACAGGGGGCTGCCGTACGGCTACACCTTC | CASSLPDRGLPYGYTF
TRBJ1-2 | TRBV6-1 | - | many | TGTGCCAGCAGTGACCTCTATGGCTACACCTTC | CASSDLYGYTF
TRBJ2-3 | TRBV12-3/TRBV12-4 | TRBD2 | medium-sized | TGTGCCAGCAGCCCGTCTAGCGGGAGTATGAATACGCAGTATTTT | CASSPSSGSMNTQYF
TRBJ1-1 | TRBV12-3/TRBV12-4 | - | - | TGTGCCAGCTCCCGGACTGTGAACACTGAAGCTTTCTTT | CASSRTVNTEAFF
TRBJ2-6 | TRBV5-1 | - | few | TGCGCCAGCAGCCTCCCTCTAGTCTCTGGGGCCAACGTCCTGACTTTC | CASSLPLVSGANVLTF
TRBJ1-2 | TRBV7-2 | - | few | TGTGCCAGCAGCCTTGAGCAACTCACGGGGGGCTACACCTTC | CASSLEQLTGGYTF
TRBJ2-5 | TRBV7-2 | - | - | TGTGCCAGCAGCCCGCGGCTTAGGGGGCAAGAGACCCAGTACTTC | CASSPRLRGQETQYF
TRBJ1-1 | TRBV12-3/TRBV12-4 | - | once | TGTGCCAGCAGTTTATGGGGGACTGATGAAGCTTTCTTT | CASSLWGTDEAFF
TRBJ2-5 | TRBV7-6 | - | once | TGTGCCAGCAGCTTAGGCAGGGTAGAGACCCAGTACTTC | CASSLGRVETQYF
TRBJ2-7 | TRBV2 | - | - | TGTGCCAGCACCACCCGCACAGATACGCAGTACTTC | CASTTRTDTQYF
TRBJ2-1 | TRBV4-1 | TRBD2 | - | TGCGCCAGCAGCCACCGGACTAGCGTGCCATACAATGAGCAGTTCTTC | CASSHRTSVPYNEQFF
TRBJ1-2 | TRBV6-1 | TRBD1 | - | TGTGCCAGCAGGGAGTGGACAGGGGCCAACTATGGCTACACCTTC | CASREWTGANYGYTF
TRBJ2-5 | TRBV6-1 | - | - | TGTGCCAGCGGGTGGGATCAAGAGACCCAGTACTTC | CASGWDQETQYF
TRBJ2-1 | TRBV28 | - | - | TGTGCCAGCAGACAGGGAGTCTACAATGAGCAGTTCTTC | CASRQGVYNEQFF
TRBJ2-3 | TRBV7-3 | TRBD1 | hyperexpanded | TGTGCCAGCAGCTACGACAGGGAGAGCACAGATACGCAGTATTTT | CASSYDRESTDTQYF
TRBJ1-3 | TRBV12-3/TRBV12-4 | TRBD1 | many | TGTGCCAGCAGTATCCGGGACAGGGGAAACACCATATATTTT | CASSIRDRGNTIYF
TRBJ2-3 | TRBV7-3 | - | - | TGTGCCAGCAGCTTACGGCAACCTGGGGATACGCAGTATTTT | CASSLRQPGDTQYF
TRBJ2-7 | TRBV7-2 | - | - | TGTGCCAGCAGCGAGTACACGGTGGGGGGCACGTACGAGCAGTACTTC | CASSEYTVGGTYEQYF
TRBJ2-5 | TRBV7-3 | - | - | TGTGCCAGCAGCTTAATGGACAGCACGGAGCAGTACTTC | CASSLMDSTEQYF
TRBJ1-1 | TRBV7-8 | - | - | TGTGCCAGCAGCTTAAGCGGGCGGACACAAATCTGGACTGAAGCTTTCTTT | CASSLSGRTQIWTEAFF
TRBJ2-7 | TRBV7-2 | - | - | TGTGCCAGCAGCTTATCTCTCGAGCAGTACTTC | CASSLSLEQYF
TRBJ2-1 | TRBV7-6 | TRBD2 | - | TGTGCCAGCAGCTTAGGGACTAGCGGCTCCTACAATGAGCAGTTCTTC | CASSLGTSGSYNEQFF
TRBJ2-3 | TRBV7-9 | TRBD1 | few | TGTGCCAGCAGCTTAGGACAGGGTAAAGATACGCAGTATTTT | CASSLGQGKDTQYF
TRBJ2-1 | TRBV24-1 | - | few | TGTGCCACCAGTGATACCACTACAGGGAGCTCCTACAATGAGCAGTTCTTC | CATSDTTTGSSYNEQFF
TRBJ1-5 | TRBV7-6 | - | - | TGTGCCAGCAGCTTAGCTTCGGACGGCAATCAGCCCCAGCATTTT | CASSLASDGNQPQHF